Below, 32 T cell receptor beta chains from the same sample are listed, as sequenced in a study of cytomegalovirus exposure and HLA in healthy donors. The PCR ran on 60 Vbeta and 13 Jbeta primers. Repertoires were generated with immunoSEQ multiplex PCR, while TCRdb's copy carries only in-frame clones and drops some. Seen here are about 77,000 clones, approximately 71% observed once, and the top ten hold 7.2%. The sample taken for sequencing was PBMCs. All receptors come from a woman in her forties in good health and CMV-seronegative.

The V call is TRBV6-5, the J call TRBJ2-5; 8 bases match TRBD1. This CDR3 spans 15 amino acids. V trimming: 6 bases; J trimming: 4 bases; junction bases outside the gene matches: 10. The germline gives CDR1 MNHEY, CDR2 SVGAGI. CDR3 DNA: TGTGCCAGCAGCACACGACAGGGGCTGGGAGAGACCCAGTACTTC. Translating it yields CASSTRQGLGETQYF.

V is TRBV7-9 and J is TRBJ2-3; no definite D call. The germline gives CDR1 SEHNR, CDR2 FQNEAQ (reference sequence). V lost 1 base and J lost 2, with 7 bases in between. The CDR3 is 14 amino acids. CDR3 in amino acids: CASSLVTATDTQYF. Here the CDR3 DNA reads TGTGCCAGCAGCTTAGTAACAGCCACAGATACGCAGTATTTT. The full variable domain, completed using reference TRBV7-9 and TRBJ2-3, is DTGVSQNPRHKITKRGQNVTFRCDPISEHNRLYWYRQTLGQGPEFLTYFQNEAQLEKSRLLSDRFSAERPKGSFSTLEIQRTEQGDSAMYLCASSLVTATDTQYFGPGTRLTVL.

The genes are TRBV18 and TRBJ2-2; D is uncertain. CDR3 length: 13 residues. Deletions cut 3 bases from V and 4 bases from J, with 6 bases between. CDR1 KGHSH and CDR2 LQKENI come from the germline V gene. The CDR3 loop reads CASSPLSTGELFF. CDR3 in DNA: TGTGCCAGCTCACCCTTGAGCACCGGGGAGCTGTTTTTT.

V is TRBV19 and J is TRBJ1-1; TRBD1 agrees at 10 bases. V lost 6 bases and J lost 5; bases outside the gene matches: 15. Germline V lookup: CDR1 LNHDA, CDR2 SQIVND (reference sequence). The CDR3 is 17 residues long. The CDR3 DNA sequence: TGTGCCAGTAGGACCGGGACAGGGGTTGGAGGCGAGACTGAAGCTTTCTTT. Translating gives CASRTGTGVGGETEAFF.

CDR3 amino acids: CASSTTSYYEQYF. DNA of the CDR3: TGTGCCAGCAGCACGACATCTTACTACGAGCAGTACTTC. The gene calls are TRBV11-2 and TRBJ2-7; D unresolved. Per germline, CDR1 SGHAT and CDR2 FQNNGV. Trimming stripped 5 bases from V and 3 bases from J, with 11 bases between. The CDR3 is 13 amino acids.

The chain recombines TRBV11-2 with TRBJ2-7; 7 nucleotides align to TRBD2. The ends lost 7 bases at V and 3 bases at J; junction bases unmatched: 9. Germline V gene sequence: CDR1 SGHAT, CDR2 FQNNGV. The CDR3 spans 14 residues. CDR3 sequence (DNA): TGTGCCAGCACCATGGGGGGGAGTGTCTACGAGCAGTACTTC. Translating gives CASTMGGSVYEQYF.

V gene TRBV5-5 combines with J gene TRBJ2-1; 7 bases match TRBD2. V lost 0 bases to trimming and J lost 4 bases; unmatched junction nucleotides: 4. The CDR3 consists of 15 residues. Germline values: CDR1 SGHKS, CDR2 YYEKEE (reference sequence). This CDR3 is CASSLAASGYNEQFF. In DNA, the CDR3 is TGTGCCAGCAGCTTGGCGGCTAGCGGATACAATGAGCAGTTCTTC.

V and J are TRBV6-1 and TRBJ1-3; no firm D call. Trimming stripped 2 bases from V and 0 bases from J, with 8 bases between. Looked up from germline, CDR1 is MNHNS and CDR2 is SASEGT. This CDR3 contains 15 residues. CDR3 DNA sequence: TGTGCCAGCAGTGAAAGTCTACTCTCTGGAAACACCATATATTTT. Translating it yields CASSESLLSGNTIYF.

This clone was seen more than once but under ten times. V and J are TRBV7-2 and TRBJ2-7; 11 bases match TRBD2. CDR1 is SGHTA, CDR2 FQGNSA, per germline. The ends lost 1 base at V and 4 bases at J; junction bases unmatched: 3. This CDR3 is built from 15 residues. This CDR3 is CASSLVLAGVYEQYF. As DNA, the CDR3 is TGTGCCAGCAGCTTAGTACTAGCGGGAGTATACGAGCAGTACTTC.

The chain has TRBV30 and TRBJ2-7; a weak D match, TRBD1 (6 bases). CDR1 and CDR2 from the germline V gene are GTSNPN and SVGIG (reference sequence). The CDR3 totals 13 residues. V lost 3 bases to trimming and J lost 3 bases, with 12 bases between them. The CDR3 DNA reads as TGTGCCTGGAGAAAAGGGGGTTACTACGAGCAGTACTTC. This sequence encodes CAWRKGGYYEQYF.

The rearrangement uses TRBV11-2 and TRBJ2-1; perhaps TRBD2 as D (5 bases). Per germline, CDR1 SGHAT and CDR2 FQNNGV. The CDR3 runs 14 residues. Deletions cut 1 base from V and 7 bases from J, with 11 bases between. The CDR3 nucleotides read TGTGCCAGCAGCTTAGCCGGGATCTATAATGAGCAGTTCTTC. Its translation: CASSLAGIYNEQFF.

The rearrangement uses TRBV15 and TRBJ1-2; 9 positions agree with TRBD1. This CDR3 has 15 residues. CDR1 LNHNV and CDR2 YYDKDF come from the germline V gene (reference sequence). J was trimmed by 7 bases and V by 1 base; bases with no gene match: 7. Written as DNA, the CDR3 is TGTGCCACCAGCAGAGCTGAGACAGGGGGAGGTGGCTACACCTTC. This translates into CATSRAETGGGGYTF.

J is TRBJ1-1 and V is TRBV13; D is uncertain. V lost 4 bases and J 10 bases, leaving 16 bases between the germline ends. CDR1 and CDR2 (germline): PRHDT, FYEKMQ (reference sequence). The CDR3 consists of 13 residues. The CDR3 DNA reads as TGTGCCAGCAGCTCATCCAGTTCGGAGGCAGCTTTCTTT. Its translation is CASSSSSSEAAFF.

The rearrangement joins TRBV4-2 to TRBJ2-2, with TRBD1 matching over 7 bases. V gave up 4 bases and J gave up 6 bases; unmatched junction bases: 8. Germline V CDR1 and CDR2: LGHNA, YNFKEQ. The length of the CDR3 is 15 residues. The CDR3 DNA is TGTGCCAGCAGCCTACCGACAGGGAGATCCGGGGAGCTGTTTTTT. Its protein is CASSLPTGRSGELFF.

The chain's CDR3 is CASSDPSGGSTDTQYF. CDR3 in DNA: TGTGCCAGCAGTGACCCTAGCGGGGGTAGCACAGATACGCAGTATTTT. This sequence joins TRBV6-1 and TRBJ2-3, with 10 bases that match TRBD2. The CDR3 length is 16 residues. The V segment lost 3 bases and the J segment 0 bases; nucleotides outside the gene matches: 3. The germline V gene encodes CDR1 MNHNS and CDR2 SASEGT.

This chain joins TRBV27 and TRBJ2-7; 9 bases match TRBD2. CDR3 length: 16 residues. From germline, CDR1 is MNHEY and CDR2 SMNVEV (reference sequence). Germline trimming cut 0 bases from V and 2 bases from J; bases unmatched to any gene: 5. This CDR3 is CASSLSMAGGTYEQYF. DNA for the CDR3: TGTGCCAGCAGTTTATCGATGGCGGGAGGGACCTACGAGCAGTACTTC.

The rearrangement links TRBV7-9 to TRBJ2-2; TRBD1 is a possible D gene (6 bases). The V end was cut by 2 bases, the J end by 4 bases, with 11 bases between. Germline V gene sequence: CDR1 SEHNR, CDR2 FQNEAQ (reference sequence). The length of the CDR3 is 15 residues. The CDR3 region has the DNA TGTGCCAGCAGCTTATCCACAGGGCTCACCGGGGAGCTGTTTTTT. Amino acid sequence: CASSLSTGLTGELFF. Full variable domain (rest looked up from reference TRBV7-9 and TRBJ2-2): DTGVSQNPRHKITKRGQNVTFRCDPISEHNRLYWYRQTLGQGPEFLTYFQNEAQLEKSRLLSDRFSAERPKGSFSTLEIQRTEQGDSAMYLCASSLSTGLTGELFFGEGSRLTVL.

Comment on this clone: An end of the junction differs from the germline gene, which may be a read error. The chain is built from TRBV27 and TRBJ2-7; 7 nucleotides line up with TRBD1. The V gene's germline CDR1 is MNHEY and CDR2 SMNVEV (reference sequence). The CDR3 consists of 12 residues. This CDR3 reads CASSFPTGIPIF. CDR3 nucleotide sequence: TGTGCCAGCAGTTTCCCGACAGGGATCCCGATCTTC.

V and J are TRBV28 and TRBJ2-7, with 11 bases aligning to TRBD1. Germline V gives CDR1 MDHEN, CDR2 SYDVKM. The CDR3 is 16 residues long. Trimming at V came to 8 bases and at J to 2 bases, leaving 11 bases not matched to a gene. CDR3 DNA: TGTGCCAGCGTACCCTACACGGGACAGGGGGCCTACGAGCAGTACTTC. Amino acids: CASVPYTGQGAYEQYF.

The chain joins TRBV28 to TRBJ1-3, with a possible D match to TRBD1 (5 bases). CDR1 is MDHEN, CDR2 SYDVKM, per germline. V lost 1 base, J lost 3 bases, and 7 bases lay in between. This CDR3 is built from 14 residues. CDR3 protein: CASSLSGYGNTIYF. CDR3 coding DNA: TGTGCCAGCAGTTTATCAGGGTATGGAAACACCATATATTTT.

The chain uses TRBV19 and TRBJ1-1, with 7 bases matching TRBD1. Germline-derived CDR1 and CDR2 are LNHDA and SQIVND (reference sequence). The CDR3 runs to 24 residues. J lost 0 bases, V lost 3 bases, and 31 bases had no gene match. The CDR3 nucleotides are TGTGCCAGTAGTATGTATAAAGGGTGGGTCGGGACAGTGGACTGGGATTTTATGAACACTGAAGCTTTCTTT. Protein: CASSMYKGWVGTVDWDFMNTEAFF.

The rearrangement joins TRBV27 to TRBJ1-6, with D uncertain. The CDR3 runs 15 residues. Germline V gene lookup returns CDR1 MNHEY and CDR2 SMNVEV (reference sequence). Trimming took off 3 bases at V and 6 bases at J, with 12 bases between the two ends. The CDR3 loop is CASSLWGARNSPLHF. In DNA form, the CDR3 reads TGTGCCAGCAGTTTGTGGGGAGCCCGTAATTCACCCCTCCACTTT.

The gene calls are TRBV4-2 and TRBJ1-1; the match to TRBD1 covers 10 bases. The CDR3 contains 14 residues. The germline V gene has CDR1 LGHNA and CDR2 YNFKEQ. J lost 7 bases, V lost 1 base, and 3 bases had no gene match. The CDR3 region has the DNA TGTGCCAGCAGCCAAGTAGGGACAGGGGTTGAAGCTTTCTTT. This translates into CASSQVGTGVEAFF.

The gene calls are TRBV2 and TRBJ2-7; D might be TRBD1 (5 bases). The CDR3 runs to 13 residues. Trimming cost V 0 bases and J 11 bases, with 14 bases left between them. The germline gives CDR1 SNHLY, CDR2 FYNNEI. The CDR3 DNA reads as TGTGCCAGCAGTGAAGCGCAGTTGACAGTTAAGTACTTC. Translating it yields CASSEAQLTVKYF.

The chain links TRBV30 to TRBJ2-2, with a weak D call TRBD1 (5 bases). Trimming stripped 0 bases from V and 1 base from J, with 6 bases between. Germline V gene lookup returns CDR1 GTSNPN and CDR2 SVGIG (reference sequence). This CDR3 spans 14 amino acids. CDR3 sequence: CAWSVRGNTGELFF. CDR3 nucleotide sequence: TGTGCCTGGAGTGTAAGGGGGAACACCGGGGAGCTGTTTTTT.

The gene calls are TRBV2 and TRBJ2-2, with TRBD2 matching over 12 bases. V lost 5 bases and J lost 6; bases outside the gene matches: 4. The length of the CDR3 is 15 residues. Germline V gives CDR1 SNHLY, CDR2 FYNNEI. CDR3 coding DNA: TGTGCCAGCAGTCTGCTAGCGGGGGGGGCCGGGGAGCTGTTTTTT. Translating gives CASSLLAGGAGELFF.

The rearrangement joins TRBV19 to TRBJ1-2; the D gene is possibly TRBD1 (5 bases). V was pared by 5 bases and J by 3 bases, with 10 bases between. Germline-derived CDR1 and CDR2 are LNHDA and SQIVND (reference sequence). The CDR3 consists of 13 residues. The CDR3 DNA follows: TGTGCCAGTAGTGGGAGGACATACTATGGCTACACCTTC. Amino acid sequence: CASSGRTYYGYTF.

By share, this clone ranks as medium-sized (0.01 to 0.1%). The chain recombines TRBV6-4 with TRBJ2-1, with D possibly TRBD1 on 6 matching bases. Trimming shortened V by 2 bases and J by 4 bases, and 12 bases separated the two germline ends. Germline values: CDR1 MRHNA, CDR2 SNTAGT. The CDR3 is made up of 15 amino acids. The CDR3 nucleotides read TGTGCCAGCAGTGACAGGGCAGGGGAATACAATGAGCAGTTCTTC. It specifies CASSDRAGEYNEQFF.

The chain combines TRBV5-1 with TRBJ2-1; 9 bases line up with TRBD1. The CDR3 is 15 amino acids. With 2 bases clipped from V and 9 bases from J, the junction kept 9 bases outside the gene matches. Germline loops: CDR1 SGHRS, CDR2 YFSETQ. CDR3 sequence (DNA): TGCGCCAGCAGCTTAACGCTGGGACAGGGTGCTGAGCAGTTCTTC. It codes for CASSLTLGQGAEQFF.

This chain uses TRBV9 with TRBJ2-7; TRBD2 aligns across 7 bases. This CDR3 is built from 13 residues. The V segment lost 4 bases and the J segment 3 bases; nucleotides outside the gene matches: 4. The germline CDR1 and CDR2 sequences are SGDLS and YYNGEE. The CDR3 loop is CASSLGGGYEQYF. The CDR3 bases are TGTGCCAGCAGCCTTGGGGGGGGCTACGAGCAGTACTTC.

The CDR3 DNA follows: TGTGCCAGCAGCTCAAGACTAGCGGGAGGACAATCCATATACGAGCAGTACTTC. Protein sequence: CASSSRLAGGQSIYEQYF. The genes are TRBV7-9 and TRBJ2-7; 13 bases align to TRBD2. Germline CDR1 reads SEHNR; CDR2 reads FQNEAQ (reference sequence). The CDR3 is 18 amino acids. Germline trimming cut 4 bases from V and 4 bases from J; bases unmatched to any gene: 13.

This clone was observed once. The chain is built from TRBV30 and TRBJ1-5; D is perhaps TRBD1 (5 bases). This CDR3 region has 17 residues. The V gene's germline CDR1 is GTSNPN and CDR2 SVGIG (reference sequence). Trimming removed 1 base at V and 3 bases at J, with 19 bases between. The chain's CDR3 is CAWSGTSFDSYNQPQHF. The CDR3 DNA reads as TGTGCCTGGAGTGGTACCTCCTTCGACAGCTACAATCAGCCCCAGCATTTT.